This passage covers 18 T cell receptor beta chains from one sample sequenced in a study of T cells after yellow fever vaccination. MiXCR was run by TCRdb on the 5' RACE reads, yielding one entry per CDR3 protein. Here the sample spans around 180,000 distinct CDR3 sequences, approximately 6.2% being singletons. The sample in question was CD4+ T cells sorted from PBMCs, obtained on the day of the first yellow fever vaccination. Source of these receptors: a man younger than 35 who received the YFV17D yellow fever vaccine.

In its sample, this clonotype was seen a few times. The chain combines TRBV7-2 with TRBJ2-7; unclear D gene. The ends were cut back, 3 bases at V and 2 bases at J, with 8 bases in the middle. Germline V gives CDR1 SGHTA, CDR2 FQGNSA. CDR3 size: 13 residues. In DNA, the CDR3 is TGTGCCAGCAGCTTGCAGAGCACCTACGAGCAGTACGTC. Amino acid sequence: CASSLQSTYEQYV.

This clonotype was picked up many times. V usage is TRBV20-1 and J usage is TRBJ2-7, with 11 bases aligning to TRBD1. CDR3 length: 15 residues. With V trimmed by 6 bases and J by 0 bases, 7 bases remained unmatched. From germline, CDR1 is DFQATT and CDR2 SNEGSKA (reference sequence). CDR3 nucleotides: TGCAGTGCGGGACGGACAGGGGGCAGCTCCTACGAGCAGTACTTC. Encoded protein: CSAGRTGGSSYEQYF.

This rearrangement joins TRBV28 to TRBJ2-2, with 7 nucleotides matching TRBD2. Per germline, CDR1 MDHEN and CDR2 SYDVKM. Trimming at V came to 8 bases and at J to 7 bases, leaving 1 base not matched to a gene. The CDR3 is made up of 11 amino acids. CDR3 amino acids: CASGRVGELFF. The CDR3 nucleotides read TGTGCCAGCGGGAGGGTCGGGGAGCTGTTTTTT. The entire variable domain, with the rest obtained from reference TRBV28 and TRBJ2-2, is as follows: DVKVTQSSRYLVKRTGEKVFLECVQDMDHENMFWYRQDPGLGLRLIYFSYDVKMKEKGDIPEGYSVSREKKERFSLILESASTNQTSMYLCASGRVGELFFGEGSRLTVL.

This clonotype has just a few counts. The CDR3, as DNA: TGTGCCAGCAGTTCCGGGACAATGAAAAGTGAAACACCCCTCCACTTT. This sequence encodes CASSSGTMKSETPLHF. V gene TRBV7-9 combines with J gene TRBJ1-6, with a weak D call TRBD1 (6 bases). This CDR3 contains 16 residues. The germline V and J ends were trimmed by 6 bases and 11 bases, with 23 bases remaining between them. In germline, CDR1 is SEHNR, CDR2 FQNEAQ (reference sequence).

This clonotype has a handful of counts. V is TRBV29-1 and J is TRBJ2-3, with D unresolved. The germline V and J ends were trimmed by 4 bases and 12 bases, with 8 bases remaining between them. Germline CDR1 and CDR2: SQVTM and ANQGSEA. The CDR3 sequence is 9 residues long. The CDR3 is CSVGVPQYF. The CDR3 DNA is TGCAGCGTTGGTGTGCCACAGTATTTT.

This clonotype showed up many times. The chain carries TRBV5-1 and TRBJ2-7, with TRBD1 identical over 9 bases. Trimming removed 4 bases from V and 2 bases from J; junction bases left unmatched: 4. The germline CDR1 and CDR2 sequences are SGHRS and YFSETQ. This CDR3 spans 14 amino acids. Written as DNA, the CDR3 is TGCGCCAGCAGCCCCGGGACAGGGCCCTACGAGCAGTACTTC. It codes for CASSPGTGPYEQYF.

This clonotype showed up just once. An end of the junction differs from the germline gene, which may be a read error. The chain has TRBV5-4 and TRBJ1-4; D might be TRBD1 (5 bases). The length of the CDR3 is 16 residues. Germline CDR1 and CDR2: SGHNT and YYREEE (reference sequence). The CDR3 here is CVSSFLGGSTNEKLFF. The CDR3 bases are TGTGTCAGCAGCTTTCTTGGGGGGTCAACTAATGAAAAACTGTTTTTT.

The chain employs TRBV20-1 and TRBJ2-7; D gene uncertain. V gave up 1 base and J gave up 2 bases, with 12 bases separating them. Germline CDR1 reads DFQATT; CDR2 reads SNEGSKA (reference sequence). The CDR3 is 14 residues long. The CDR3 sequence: CSARGGQRPYEQYF. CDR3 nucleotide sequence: TGCAGTGCTAGAGGAGGCCAGAGACCCTACGAGCAGTACTTC.

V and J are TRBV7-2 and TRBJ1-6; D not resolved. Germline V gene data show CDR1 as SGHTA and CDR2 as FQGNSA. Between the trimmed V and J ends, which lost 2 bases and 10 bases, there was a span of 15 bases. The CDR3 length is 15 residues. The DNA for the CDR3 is TGTGCCAGCAGCTTATTTGACCGCTCCGGCTCACCCCTCCACTTT. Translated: CASSLFDRSGSPLHF.

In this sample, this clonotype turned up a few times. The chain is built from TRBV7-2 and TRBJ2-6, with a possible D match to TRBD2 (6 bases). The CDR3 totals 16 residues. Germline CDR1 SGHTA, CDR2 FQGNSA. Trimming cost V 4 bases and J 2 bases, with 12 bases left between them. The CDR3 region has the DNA TGTGCCAGCAGCTCCCGGACTACGGCTGGGGCCAACGTCCTGACTTTC. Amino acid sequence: CASSSRTTAGANVLTF.

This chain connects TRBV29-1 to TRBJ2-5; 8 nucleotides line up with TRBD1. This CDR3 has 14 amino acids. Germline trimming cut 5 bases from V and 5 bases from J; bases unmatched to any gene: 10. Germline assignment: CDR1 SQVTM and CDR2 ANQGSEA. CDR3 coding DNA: TGCAGCGTTCCCCGGACAGGGCGAGGGGAGACCCAGTACTTC. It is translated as CSVPRTGRGETQYF.

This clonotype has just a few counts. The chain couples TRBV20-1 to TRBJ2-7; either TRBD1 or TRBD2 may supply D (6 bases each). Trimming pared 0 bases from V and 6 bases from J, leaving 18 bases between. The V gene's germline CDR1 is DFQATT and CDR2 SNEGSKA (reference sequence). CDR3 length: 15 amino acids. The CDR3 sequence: CSARDEERGRPEQYF. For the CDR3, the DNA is TGCAGTGCTAGAGATGAGGAACGGGGGCGCCCCGAGCAGTACTTC.

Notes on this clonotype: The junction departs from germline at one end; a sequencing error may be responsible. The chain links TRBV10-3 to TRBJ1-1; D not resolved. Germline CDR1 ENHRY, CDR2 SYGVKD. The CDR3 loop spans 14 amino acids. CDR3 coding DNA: TGTACCATCAGTTTGTCCCCTAGGGACACTGAAGCTTTCTTT. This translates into CTISLSPRDTEAFF.

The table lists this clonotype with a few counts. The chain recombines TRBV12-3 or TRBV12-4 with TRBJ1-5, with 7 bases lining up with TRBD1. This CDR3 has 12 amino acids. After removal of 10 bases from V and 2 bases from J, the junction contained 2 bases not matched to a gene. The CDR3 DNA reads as TGTGCCACAGGACAGGGCAATCAGCCCCAGCATTTT. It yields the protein CATGQGNQPQHF.

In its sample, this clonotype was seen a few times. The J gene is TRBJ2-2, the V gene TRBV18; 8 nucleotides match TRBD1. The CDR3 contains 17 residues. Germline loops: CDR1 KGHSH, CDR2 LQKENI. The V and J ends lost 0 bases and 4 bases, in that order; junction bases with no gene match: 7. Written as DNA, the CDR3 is TGTGCCAGCTCACCACCCTGGACAGGGTTACCCACCGGGGAGCTGTTTTTT. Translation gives CASSPPWTGLPTGELFF. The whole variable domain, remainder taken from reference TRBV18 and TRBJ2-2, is NAGVMQNPRHLVRRRGQEARLRCSPMKGHSHVYWYRQLPEEGLKFMVYLQKENIIDESGMPKERFSAEFPKEGPSILRIQQVVRGDSAAYFCASSPPWTGLPTGELFFGEGSRLTVL.

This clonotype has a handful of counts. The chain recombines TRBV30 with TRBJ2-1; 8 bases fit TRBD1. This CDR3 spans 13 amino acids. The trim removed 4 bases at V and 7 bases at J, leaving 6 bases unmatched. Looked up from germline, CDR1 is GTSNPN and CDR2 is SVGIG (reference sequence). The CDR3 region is CAWTQGAGNEQFF. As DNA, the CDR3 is TGTGCCTGGACTCAGGGGGCAGGAAATGAGCAGTTCTTC.

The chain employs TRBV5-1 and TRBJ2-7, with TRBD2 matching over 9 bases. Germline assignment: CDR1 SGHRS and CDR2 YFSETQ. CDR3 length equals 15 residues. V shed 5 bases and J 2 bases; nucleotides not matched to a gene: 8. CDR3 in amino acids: CASSITSGPTYEQYF. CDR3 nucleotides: TGCGCCAGCAGTATAACTAGCGGGCCGACCTACGAGCAGTACTTC.

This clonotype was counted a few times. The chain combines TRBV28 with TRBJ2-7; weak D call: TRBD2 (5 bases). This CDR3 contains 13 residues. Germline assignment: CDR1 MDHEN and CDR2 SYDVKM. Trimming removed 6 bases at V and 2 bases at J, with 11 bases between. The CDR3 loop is CASSRAAPYEQYV. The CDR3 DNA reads TGTGCCAGCAGCCGAGCGGCCCCCTACGAGCAGTACGTC.